Each of the 21 T cell receptor beta chains below was sequenced from the same sample in a study of blood T cell repertoires in COVID-19. Measured with immunoSEQ multiplex PCR; TCRdb has only the in-frame clones, and not every one. The table has roughly 220,000 clones, about nine tenths seen once; the top ten hold around 2%. Sequenced sample: peripheral blood. These TCRs come from a man aged 30 to 45 who had recovered from COVID-19.

The rearrangement joins TRBV3-1 (or the pseudogene TRBV3-2) to TRBJ2-3, with D possibly TRBD2 on 6 matching bases. The CDR3 consists of 22 residues. The ends were cut back, 4 bases at V and 1 base at J, with 33 bases in the middle. Per the germline V gene, CDR1 is LGHDT and CDR2 is YNNKEL (reference sequence). The CDR3 reads CASSLRDQKKWGPEYGTDTQYF. The CDR3 coding sequence is TGTGCCAGCAGCCTGCGGGACCAAAAGAAGTGGGGCCCTGAGTATGGCACAGATACGCAGTATTTT.

The CDR3 region is CAWISFLDRGPAGYGYTF. The DNA for the CDR3 is TGTGCCTGGATCTCTTTCTTGGACAGGGGGCCTGCTGGCTATGGCTACACCTTC. V gene TRBV30 combines with J gene TRBJ1-2; 11 nucleotides line up with TRBD1. Germline loops: CDR1 GTSNPN, CDR2 SVGIG (reference sequence). Trimming cost V 4 bases and J 4 bases; bases outside gene matches: 17. The CDR3 loop spans 18 amino acids.

The chain carries TRBV6-5 and TRBJ1-2; D unclear. Germline-derived CDR1 and CDR2 are MNHEY and SVGAGI. This CDR3 region has 13 residues. The ends were cut back, 7 bases at V and 1 base at J, with 10 bases in the middle. In DNA form, the CDR3 reads TGTGCCAGCATTCTGCGGGGTAACTATGGCTACACCTTC. Protein sequence: CASILRGNYGYTF.

The chain links TRBV25-1 to TRBJ2-2, with D tentatively TRBD1 (5 bases). Germline lookup yields CDR1 MGHDK and CDR2 SYGVNS. V was trimmed by 6 bases and J by 5 bases, leaving 13 bases between them. This CDR3 comprises 14 residues. The CDR3 DNA sequence: TGTGCCAGCAGGGCAGGGAAGGATACCGGGGAGCTGTTTTTT. It encodes CASRAGKDTGELFF.

The rearrangement links TRBV5-3 to TRBJ1-5, with TRBD1 as a possible D gene (5 bases). TRBV5-3 belongs to the ORF category, with a function that is uncertain. This CDR3 comprises 16 residues. V shed 10 bases and J shed 0 bases, with 20 bases lying between them. The CDR3 spells CAGDGSREGSNQPQHF. The CDR3 DNA reads as TGTGCCGGGGACGGGAGCAGGGAGGGTAGCAATCAGCCCCAGCATTTT.

The chain combines TRBV6-1 with TRBJ1-4, with D tentatively TRBD1 (6 bases). The germline V gene has CDR1 MNHNS and CDR2 SASEGT. Deletions cut 2 bases from V and 3 bases from J, with 19 bases between. CDR3 length: 18 residues. The CDR3 DNA reads TGTGCCAGCAGTGAATTTGTCCCCCAGGGGCCATCTAATGAAAAACTGTTTTTT. Protein: CASSEFVPQGPSNEKLFF.

The V call is TRBV6-5, the J call TRBJ2-7; 7 nucleotides match TRBD2. Trimming took 6 bases from V and 1 from J; bases not matched to a gene: 6. The CDR3 runs to 14 residues. Germline V gene sequence: CDR1 MNHEY, CDR2 SVGAGI. CDR3 nucleotides: TGTGCCAGCAGCTCGACCGGGGGGTCCTACGAGCAGTACTTC. Residues: CASSSTGGSYEQYF.

The V gene is TRBV10-1, the J gene TRBJ1-1, with D maybe TRBD1 (5 bases). Per the germline V gene, CDR1 is WNHNN and CDR2 is SYGVQD (reference sequence). The ends were cut back, 3 bases at V and 7 bases at J, with 12 bases in the middle. This CDR3 is 13 amino acids long. This CDR3 is CASSEREGLEAFF. The CDR3 DNA follows: TGCGCCAGCAGTGAAAGGGAGGGGCTTGAAGCTTTCTTT.

On this clone: The sample carries other DNA sequences with the same CDR3. The chain has TRBV9 and TRBJ2-7, with 7 bases aligning to TRBD2. This CDR3 is 12 amino acids long. Germline V lookup: CDR1 SGDLS, CDR2 YYNGEE. J was trimmed by 3 bases and V by 3 bases; bases with no gene match: 0. The CDR3 loop is CASSGEGYEQYF. The DNA of the CDR3 is TGTGCCAGCAGCGGGGAGGGCTACGAGCAGTACTTC.

This clone was counted ten times or more. This sequence joins TRBV10-2 and TRBJ1-4, with a weak D call TRBD1 (6 bases). Trimming pared 6 bases from V and 0 bases from J, leaving 11 bases between. CDR1 and CDR2 from the germline V gene are WSHSY and SAAADI. The CDR3 loop spans 15 amino acids. Here the CDR3 DNA reads TGCGCCAGCAGCTCCGGGACAACAACTAATGAAAAACTGTTTTTT. Translated, it gives CASSSGTTTNEKLFF.

This chain connects TRBV25-1 to TRBJ2-3, with TRBD2 as a possible D gene (6 bases). CDR1 is MGHDK, CDR2 SYGVNS, per germline. The CDR3 spans 14 residues. V was cut by 6 bases and J by 4 bases, with 14 bases left in between. This chain's CDR3 is CASRSGLNSDTQYF. The CDR3 coding sequence is TGTGCCAGCAGGAGCGGGTTAAACTCAGATACGCAGTATTTT.

This clone has just a few counts. The V and J genes are TRBV10-1 and TRBJ1-1, with TRBD1 matching over 9 bases. With V trimmed by 5 bases and J by 3 bases, 4 bases remained unmatched. The germline CDR1 and CDR2 sequences are WNHNN and SYGVQD (reference sequence). The CDR3 has 14 residues. The DNA of the CDR3 is TGCGCCAGCAGTCCCGGGACAGGGTACACTGAAGCTTTCTTT. Amino acid sequence: CASSPGTGYTEAFF.

The chain has TRBV4-1 and TRBJ2-1, with D possibly being TRBD2 (5 bases). CDR3 length equals 15 residues. In germline, CDR1 is MGHRA, CDR2 YSYEKL. V dropped 0 bases and J dropped 4 bases, with 10 bases sitting between them. CDR3 in DNA: TGCGCCAGCAGCCAAGATAGCCGAGGGTACAATGAGCAGTTCTTC. It translates to CASSQDSRGYNEQFF.

This chain links TRBV24-1 with TRBJ2-7, with D perhaps matching TRBD2 (6 bases). This CDR3 region has 13 residues. V was trimmed by 9 bases and J by 2 bases, leaving 13 bases between them. Germline CDR1 KGHDR, CDR2 SFDVKD. The CDR3 here is CATSKEGAYEQYF. The CDR3 DNA is TGTGCCACCTCCAAGGAGGGAGCCTACGAGCAGTACTTC.

The J gene is TRBJ2-5, the V gene TRBV4-2; 8 bases map to TRBD1. The V gene end was trimmed by 2 bases and the J gene end by 4 bases; junction bases not matched to a gene: 6. The CDR3 covers 15 residues. CDR1 is LGHNA, CDR2 YNFKEQ, per germline. CDR3 region: CASSQLDRGGETQYF. For the CDR3, the DNA is TGTGCCAGCAGCCAACTTGACAGGGGAGGAGAGACCCAGTACTTC.

The CDR3 loop reads CASSFSGAYNEQFF. The CDR3 region has the DNA TGTGCCAGCAGTTTCTCCGGGGCCTACAATGAGCAGTTCTTC. The V and J genes are TRBV6-2 or TRBV6-3 and TRBJ2-1, with TRBD2 as a possible D gene (5 bases). The CDR3 extends over 14 amino acids. V dropped 4 bases and J dropped 2 bases, with 9 bases sitting between them. The V gene's germline CDR1 is MNHEY and CDR2 SVGEGT.

The gene calls are TRBV27 and TRBJ1-5; weak D call: TRBD1 (6 bases). CDR3 length equals 15 residues. Trimming shortened V by 6 bases and J by 1 base, and 13 bases separated the two germline ends. The V gene's germline CDR1 is MNHEY and CDR2 SMNVEV (reference sequence). The CDR3 DNA reads as TGTGCCAGCAGGCGTCGACAGGCGAGCAATCAGCCCCAGCATTTT. It codes for CASRRRQASNQPQHF.

This rearrangement joins TRBV18 to TRBJ2-1; D perhaps matches TRBD2 (5 bases). The V gene's germline CDR1 is KGHSH and CDR2 LQKENI. The CDR3 is 13 residues long. Between the trimmed V and J ends, which lost 3 bases and 8 bases, there was a span of 11 bases. In nucleotides, the CDR3 is TGTGCCAGCTCACCCTTCGTGCGGGATGAGCAGTTCTTC. This translates into CASSPFVRDEQFF.

The V gene is TRBV15, the J gene TRBJ2-7; D may be TRBD1 (5 bases). Trimming left V 0 bases short and J 1 base short, with 16 bases between. Germline-derived CDR1 and CDR2 are LNHNV and YYDKDF (reference sequence). The CDR3 extends over 17 amino acids. The CDR3 here is CATSRDLGADLSYEQYF. CDR3 sequence (DNA): TGTGCCACCAGCAGAGATCTTGGGGCCGACTTGTCCTACGAGCAGTACTTC.

This clone has just one count. This chain uses TRBV7-6 with TRBJ1-6, with D hard to call. The V end was cut by 6 bases, the J end by 3 bases, with 21 bases between. The germline CDR1 and CDR2 sequences are SGHVS and FNYEAQ. The CDR3 consists of 18 residues. The CDR3 DNA reads TGTGCCAGCAGTCGGGCCCCGGCGATGAGGGACTATAATTCACCCCTCCACTTT. It encodes CASSRAPAMRDYNSPLHF.

V and J are TRBV2 and TRBJ2-2; tentatively, D is TRBD1 (5 bases). Between the trimmed V and J ends, which lost 5 bases and 5 bases, there was a span of 6 bases. The CDR3 runs to 12 residues. Germline-derived CDR1 and CDR2 are SNHLY and FYNNEI. CDR3 in amino acids: CASSRQTGELFF. In DNA form, the CDR3 reads TGTGCCAGCAGTCGACAGACCGGGGAGCTGTTTTTT.